This T cell receptor (beta chain) emerged from a study of T-cell reconstitution after alpha-beta-depleted transplantation in children. From germline, CDR1 is SQVTM and CDR2 ANQGSEA. The CDR3 loop spans 15 amino acids. After removal of 7 bases from V and 4 bases from J, the junction contained 11 bases not matched to a gene. Molecular barcoding with unique molecular identifiers was used for the TCRbeta library. TCRdb re-called the PCR reads with MiXCR, one entry per CDR3 protein. Altogether 500,000 or so distinct CDR3 sequences are present, 32% being singletons, with the ten largest covering under 3%. The sequencing here drew on PBMCs from the stem cell graft donor, taken from the stem cell graft. This chain links TRBV29-1 with TRBJ2-3; 10 bases map to TRBD2. This clonotype originated in a human donor who donated a stem cell graft to a child with aplastic anemia. The CDR3, as DNA: TGCAGCGGCGCCCTTGCTAGCGGGAGTCCAGATACGCAGTATTTT. This gives the protein CSGALASGSPDTQYF.